This T cell receptor (beta chain) was profiled in a study of blood T cells in healthy people across ages. Overall study results and limits: Diversity estimated from one million T cells was considered an underestimate.

The sample holds many counts of this clonotype. Its antigen remains unknown. The authors ran a second PCR of roughly 7 to 11 cycles using a sample-barcoded 5' primer and a J-beta primer mix. A single record per CDR3 protein comes from TCRdb applying MiXCR to the 5' RACE reads. There are 1.5 million to 2 million distinct CDR3 sequences in the sample; about 28% occur only once, and 6.5% to 8.5% lies in the top ten. Extraction of total RNA produced a minimum of 5 micrograms from each sample. J was trimmed by 3 bases and V by 4 bases; bases with no gene match: 8. Germline V gives CDR1 SQVTM, CDR2 ANQGSEA. The CDR3 runs 16 residues.

The chain links TRBV29-1 to TRBJ2-3, with TRBD2 identical over 12 bases. The receptor was isolated from a woman between 25 and 40 years old in good health. The specimen was blood. The CDR3 sequence: CSVGPPTSGGTDTQYF. DNA of the CDR3: TGCAGCGTTGGCCCCCCGACTAGCGGGGGAACAGATACGCAGTATTTT.